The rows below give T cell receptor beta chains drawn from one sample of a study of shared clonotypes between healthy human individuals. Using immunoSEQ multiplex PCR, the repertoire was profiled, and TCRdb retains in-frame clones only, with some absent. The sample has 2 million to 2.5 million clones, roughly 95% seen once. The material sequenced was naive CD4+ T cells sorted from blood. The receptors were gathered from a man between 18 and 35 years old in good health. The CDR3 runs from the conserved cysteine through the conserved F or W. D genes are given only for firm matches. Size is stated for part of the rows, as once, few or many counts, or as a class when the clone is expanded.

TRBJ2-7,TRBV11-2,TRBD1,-,TGTGCCAGCAGGCCCGGGACAGGGGGCATCTACGAGCAGTACTTC,CASRPGTGGIYEQYF
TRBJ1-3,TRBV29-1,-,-,TGCAGCGGGCAAATCTCTGGAAACACCATATATTTT,CSGQISGNTIYF
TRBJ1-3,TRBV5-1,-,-,TGCGCCAGCAGCGAGGGACGGACTAACCGCAACACCATATATTTT,CASSEGRTNRNTIYF
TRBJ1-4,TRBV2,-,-,TGTGCCAGCCTTAGGGTCGATAATGAAAAACTGTTTTTT,CASLRVDNEKLFF
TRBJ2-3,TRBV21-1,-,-,TGTGCCAGCAGCAAAGAAAACCCAGGCTCGGGGACAGATACGCAGTATTTT,CASSKENPGSGTDTQYF
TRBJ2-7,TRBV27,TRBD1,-,TGTGCCAGCAGTTTCCCCGGGACAGGTACCTACGAGCAGTACTTC,CASSFPGTGTYEQYF
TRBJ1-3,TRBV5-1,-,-,TGCGCCAGCAGCGCGACGGGGGATGGAAACACCATATATTTT,CASSATGDGNTIYF
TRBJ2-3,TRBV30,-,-,TGTGCCTGGAGTGTTGGGGGCACAGATACGCAGTATTTT,CAWSVGGTDTQYF
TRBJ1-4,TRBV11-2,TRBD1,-,TGTGCCAGCAGCCCCAGTCCGCGGACAGGGGGGATTGAAAAACTGTTTTTT,CASSPSPRTGGIEKLFF
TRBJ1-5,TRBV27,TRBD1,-,TGTGCCAGCAGTCCAAGGGGACAGGCGCTAGGCAATCAGCCCCAGCATTTT,CASSPRGQALGNQPQHF
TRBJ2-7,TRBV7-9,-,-,TGTGCCAGCAGCTTAGCCCGCGGGGCGGGGATCTACGAGCAGTACTTC,CASSLARGAGIYEQYF
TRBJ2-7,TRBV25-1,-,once,TGTGCCAGCAGTGAAACAGGGTACTACGAGCAGTACTTC,CASSETGYYEQYF
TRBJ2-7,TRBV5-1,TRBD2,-,TGCGCCAGCAACCCCCTCGGGGGGTCCAGCTCCTACGAGCAGTACTTC,CASNPLGGSSSYEQYF